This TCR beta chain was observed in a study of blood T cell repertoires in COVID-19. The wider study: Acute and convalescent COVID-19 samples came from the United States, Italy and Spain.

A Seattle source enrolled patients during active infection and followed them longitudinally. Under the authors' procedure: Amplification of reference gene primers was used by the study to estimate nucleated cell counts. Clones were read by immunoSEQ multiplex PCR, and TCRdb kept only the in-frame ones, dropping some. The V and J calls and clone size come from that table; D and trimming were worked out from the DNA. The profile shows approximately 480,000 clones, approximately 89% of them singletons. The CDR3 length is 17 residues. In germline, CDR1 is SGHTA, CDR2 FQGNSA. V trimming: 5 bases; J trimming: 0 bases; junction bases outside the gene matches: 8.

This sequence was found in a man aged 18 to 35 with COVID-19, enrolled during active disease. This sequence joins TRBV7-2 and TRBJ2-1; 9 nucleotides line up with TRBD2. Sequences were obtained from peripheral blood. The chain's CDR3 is CASSLDRTSASYNEQFF. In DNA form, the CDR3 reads TGTGCCAGCAGCCTCGACCGGACTAGCGCCTCCTACAATGAGCAGTTCTTC. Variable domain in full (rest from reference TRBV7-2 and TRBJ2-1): GAGVSQSPSNKVTEKGKDVELRCDPISGHTALYWYRQSLGQGLEFLIYFQGNSAPDKSGLPSDRFSAERTGGSVSTLTIQRTQQEDSAVYLCASSLDRTSASYNEQFFGPGTRLTVL.